The TCR beta chain under discussion was sequenced for a study of blood T cell repertoires in COVID-19. Overall study: COVID-19 samples from acute and convalescent phases originated in the United States, Italy and Spain. T cells, B-cell-depleted T cells, or PBMCs supplied cDNA or gDNA.

The assay was immunoSEQ multiplex PCR, and TCRdb's table has in-frame clones only and misses some. The sample records about 140,000 clones, roughly four fifths being singletons. Germline CDR1 and CDR2: SGHRS and YFSETQ. The CDR3 is 13 amino acids. The junction had 3 bases not matched to a gene; V was cut back by 3 bases and J by 4 bases. Participants were placed into cohorts based on the clinical history they reported. Sequenced material: PBMCs or T cells enriched from blood (not recorded which). This TCR was sampled from a woman aged 18-30 years who had been exposed to COVID-19. This chain uses TRBV5-1 with TRBJ1-2; 7 bases are a match to TRBD1. The DNA of the CDR3 is TGCGCCAGCAGCTATACAGGGGTCTATGGCTACACCTTC. Translated, it gives CASSYTGVYGYTF. The variable domain in full, completed from reference TRBV5-1 and TRBJ1-2, reads KAGVTQTPRYLIKTRGQQVTLSCSPISGHRSVSWYQQTPGQGLQFLFEYFSETQRNKGNFPGRFSGRQFSNSRSEMNVSTLELGDSALYLCASSYTGVYGYTFGSGTRLTVV.